These T cell receptor beta chains were read from a single sample in a study of T cells in localized non-small cell lung cancer. The method was immunoSEQ multiplex PCR; TCRdb's version includes in-frame clones alone and lacks a portion of them. Among approximately 88,000 clones listed, roughly 91% were seen once. The source was PBMCs, collected before any cancer treatment. The receptors come from a woman aged 35-70 years with stage II squamous cell lung carcinoma. The CDR3 runs from the conserved cysteine through the conserved F or W. The D gene is left open where the match is weak. Size tells how often a clone was seen (once, few, many) or the class of an expanded clone, and some rows leave it out.

D gene	V gene	CDR3 length	J gene	clone size	CDR3 DNA	CDR3 protein
NA	TRBV2	15	TRBJ1-2	NA	TGTGCCAGCAGCGGTTCCCAGAACCCTAACTATGGCTACACCTTC	CASSGSQNPNYGYTF
NA	TRBV13	14	TRBJ2-7	once	TGTGCCAGCAGCGCCCCGGCTAACTCCTACGAGCAGTACTTC	CASSAPANSYEQYF
TRBD2	TRBV27	15	TRBJ2-1	NA	TGTGCCAGCAGTTTAAGGTGGCGGGGGAACGATGAGCAGTTCTTC	CASSLRWRGNDEQFF
NA	TRBV6-6	13	TRBJ1-6	NA	TGTGCCGGTAAACAGGGTGCTAATTCACCCCTCCACTTT	CAGKQGANSPLHF
NA	TRBV5-5	16	TRBJ1-5	NA	TGTGCCAGCAGCTTGTCGGGGAATGGGTTGGATCAGCCCCAGCATTTT	CASSLSGNGLDQPQHF
NA	TRBV5-6	14	TRBJ1-2	NA	TGTGCCAGCAGCTTGGTACGCCTTAACTATGGCTACACCTTC	CASSLVRLNYGYTF
TRBD2	TRBV28	17	TRBJ2-1	NA	TGTGCCAGCAGTACCAGTACCGGGACTAGCGGGAGAAGTGAGCAGTTCTTC	CASSTSTGTSGRSEQFF
NA	TRBV19	15	TRBJ1-1	NA	TGTGCCAGTAGTATAAGTGTTCAGACAAACACTGAAGCTTTCTTT	CASSISVQTNTEAFF
NA	TRBV11-2	15	TRBJ2-7	NA	TGTGCCAGCAGCCCGAGGACAGGGACTAGCTACGAGCAGTACTTC	CASSPRTGTSYEQYF
NA	TRBV5-5	15	TRBJ1-1	NA	TGTGCCAGCAGCGGGGCGTCGACACTCAACACTGAAGCTTTCTTT	CASSGASTLNTEAFF
NA	TRBV11-2	16	TRBJ1-1	NA	TGTGCCAGCAGCACACGGACAAGGGGCCCCGGAACTGAAGCTTTCTTT	CASSTRTRGPGTEAFF
TRBD2	TRBV30	15	TRBJ2-7	once	TGTGCCTGGAGTAAACGGGCTAGCGGTCTCAGGGAGCAGTACTTC	CAWSKRASGLREQYF
TRBD1	TRBV4-2	14	TRBJ2-6	many	TGTGCCAGCAGCAGGGGGCCCGAAGCCAACGTCCTGACTTTC	CASSRGPEANVLTF
TRBD2	TRBV29-1	14	TRBJ2-3	once	TGCAGCGCCCCTGCGGGGGTAGTCACAGATACGCAGTATTTT	CSAPAGVVTDTQYF
NA	TRBV6-6	12	TRBJ2-3	once	TGTGCCAGCAGTTACATGAGGGATACGCAGTATTTT	CASSYMRDTQYF
TRBD1	TRBV19	15	TRBJ1-1	NA	TGTGCCAGTAGTATCAGGGGGGCGTGGAACACTGAAGCTTTCTTT	CASSIRGAWNTEAFF